A selection of T cell receptor beta chains follows, all from one sample in a study of CD8 T cells in Susac syndrome. TCRdb passed the immunoSEQ multiplex PCR reads through MiXCR, listing each CDR3 protein once. The sample lists about 290,000 distinct CDR3 sequences, around 85% seen once, with roughly 0.21% in the top ten. Sequencing was carried out using CD8+ T cells from PBMCs. The origin of the receptors is a human donor with multiple sclerosis. CDR3s include the opening cysteine and the closing phenylalanine or tryptophan. The D gene is left open where the match is weak. Not every row has a clone size; where given, it reads once, few, many or a size class.

j_call v_call clone_size d_call cdr3_length cdr3_nt cdr3_aa
TRBJ1-1 TRBV10-2 NA NA 14 TGCGCCAGCAGTGAGCCGCAGATGAACACTGAAGCTTTCTTT CASSEPQMNTEAFF
TRBJ1-2 TRBV6-1 few NA 14 TGTGCCAGCACAGGTACCAGGGACAACTATGGCTACACCTTC CASTGTRDNYGYTF
TRBJ2-7 TRBV27 NA NA 13 TGTGCCAGCAGTTGGCAGGGTGGGTACGAGCAGTACTTC CASSWQGGYEQYF
TRBJ2-3 TRBV28 NA TRBD2 18 TGTGCCAGCAGTCCTCGGGTAGCGGGAGTGGGCGGCACAGATACGCAGTATTTT CASSPRVAGVGGTDTQYF
TRBJ2-7 TRBV7-2 NA NA 16 TGTGCCAGCAGCATTACAGACAGTGGGCCAAAATACGAGCAGTACTTC CASSITDSGPKYEQYF
TRBJ2-1 TRBV29-1 NA NA 14 TGCAGCGTTGAAGGCGGCACAACCTACAATGAGCAGTTCTTC CSVEGGTTYNEQFF
TRBJ1-4 TRBV6-5 NA TRBD1 14 TGTGCCAGCAGTTTTACAGGGGCTAATGAAAAACTGTTTTTT CASSFTGANEKLFF
TRBJ2-7 TRBV9 NA TRBD1 15 TGTGCCAGCAGCGTAGCGACAGGGGCTTCCTACGAGCAGTACTTC CASSVATGASYEQYF
TRBJ2-3 TRBV6-5 NA TRBD1 17 TGTGCCAGCAGTTACGGACCGGGACAGGGGAACACAGATACGCAGTATTTT CASSYGPGQGNTDTQYF
TRBJ2-3 TRBV7-2 NA NA 18 TGTGCCAGCAGCCCAAGAATAATAGCGGCTCCCGGGACAGATACGCAGTATTTT CASSPRIIAAPGTDTQYF
TRBJ2-1 TRBV19 NA NA 14 TGTGCCACCGCCGACTCGCTTTCCTACAATGAGCAGTTCTTC CATADSLSYNEQFF
TRBJ1-5 TRBV12-3/TRBV12-4 NA TRBD1 15 TGTGCCAGCAGTCGGACAGGGGATAGCAATCAGCCCCAGCATTTT CASSRTGDSNQPQHF
TRBJ2-2 TRBV20-1 NA TRBD2 15 TGCAGTGCTAGACGACTAGCGGTAAACACCGGGGAGCTGTTTTTT CSARRLAVNTGELFF
TRBJ2-5 TRBV12-3/TRBV12-4 NA NA 11 TGTGCCAGCAGCCGTGAGGCGACCCAGTACTTC CASSREATQYF
TRBJ2-3 TRBV5-4 NA TRBD2 16 TGTGCCAGCAGCCGGATGGGGCTAGCGGTCACAGATACGCAGTATTTT CASSRMGLAVTDTQYF
TRBJ2-7 TRBV20-1 NA NA 16 TGCAGTGCACAACGGATGATTCCGTCAAGCTCCTACGAGCAGTACTTC CSAQRMIPSSSYEQYF
TRBJ1-2 TRBV29-1 NA NA 13 TGCAGCGTTGACGGGGGGGAAGCCTATGGCTACACCTTC CSVDGGEAYGYTF
TRBJ2-2 TRBV6-1 NA TRBD1 17 TGTGCCAGCAGTGAATGGGAGTTGGCAGGGGGTACCGGGGAGCTGTTTTTT CASSEWELAGGTGELFF
TRBJ2-1 TRBV7-9 NA TRBD2 15 TGTGCCAGCAGCTTGGGAGCGGGAGGCTTCAATGGGCAGTTCTTC CASSLGAGGFNGQFF
TRBJ2-5 TRBV4-1 NA NA 14 TGCGCCAGCAGCCAAGGGTGGGGGGAAGAGACCCAGTACTTC CASSQGWGEETQYF
TRBJ2-7 TRBV4-1 once NA 15 TGCGCCAGCAGCCAAGATCTCGGACAGTCCTACGAGCAGTACTTC CASSQDLGQSYEQYF
TRBJ2-1 TRBV2 NA TRBD2 16 TGTGCCAGCAGTGCCAGACTAGCGGGAGCTTGGAATGAGCAGTTCTTC CASSARLAGAWNEQFF
TRBJ2-5 TRBV6-2/TRBV6-3 NA NA 12 TGTGCCTCCCTGGACTTAAGTGGGGCCCAGTACTTC CASLDLSGAQYF
TRBJ2-3 TRBV24-1 NA TRBD2 17 TGTGCCACCAGTGATTTGCACGGCGGGAGGGCCTTAGACACGCAGTATTTT CATSDLHGGRALDTQYF
TRBJ2-5 TRBV9 NA NA 14 TGTGCCAGCAGCGTAGCTCAAAGGGGGGAGACCCAGTACTTC CASSVAQRGETQYF
TRBJ1-2 TRBV5-1 NA TRBD1 18 TGCGCCAGCAGCTTGACTCCGGACAGGATCATAGAGTCCTATGGCTACACCTTC CASSLTPDRIIESYGYTF
TRBJ2-3 TRBV4-1 NA NA 17 TGCGCCAGCAGCCAGGGACTGGGAGTAGAGTGGACAGATACGCAGTATTTT CASSQGLGVEWTDTQYF
TRBJ2-7 TRBV3-1 few NA 15 TGTGCCAGCAGCCACTGGAGCGGATCGTCCTACGAGCAGTACTTC CASSHWSGSSYEQYF
TRBJ2-3 TRBV28 NA TRBD2 15 TGTGCCAGCAGTAAGAAGCGGGAGGTGCCAGATACGCAGTATTTT CASSKKREVPDTQYF
TRBJ2-3 TRBV29-1 NA NA 13 TGCAGCGTTGAAGAACTTAGCACAGATACGCAGTATTTT CSVEELSTDTQYF
TRBJ2-5 TRBV7-3 NA TRBD2 15 TGTGCCAGCAGCCTTGGACTAGCGTACCAAGAGACCCAGTACTTC CASSLGLAYQETQYF
TRBJ2-7 TRBV12-3/TRBV12-4 NA TRBD2 20 TGTGCCAGCAGTTTAGCTAGGCCGGTGACTAGCGGGAGAATAACGTACGAGCAGTACTTC CASSLARPVTSGRITYEQYF
TRBJ2-1 TRBV9 NA NA 15 TGTGCCAGCAGCGTGGGACAAACCTCCTACAATGAGCAGTTCTTC CASSVGQTSYNEQFF
TRBJ2-1 TRBV7-6 NA TRBD2 20 TGTGCCAGCAGCTTATCCCGCGGACTAGCGGGAGGGGACTCCTACAATGAGCAGTTCTTC CASSLSRGLAGGDSYNEQFF
TRBJ1-3 TRBV28 NA NA 16 TGTGCCAGCACTATGCTAGGCCTTAGCTCTGGAAACACCATATATTTT CASTMLGLSSGNTIYF
TRBJ2-3 TRBV7-8 NA TRBD2 15 TGTGCCAGCAGCTTGGGCGGGAGAAAGTCTGATACGCAGTATTTT CASSLGGRKSDTQYF
TRBJ2-2 TRBV28 NA TRBD1 16 TGTGCCAGCAGTTCCAGGGGGATGGTTCCGTCCGGGGAGCTGTTTTTT CASSSRGMVPSGELFF
TRBJ2-2 TRBV28 NA NA 16 TGTGCCAGCAGTTATTATCAGCGACTGAACACCGGGGAGCTGTTTTTT CASSYYQRLNTGELFF
TRBJ2-7 TRBV6-2/TRBV6-3 few NA 12 TGTGCCAGCAGTTTACTAGACTGGGAGCAGTACTTC CASSLLDWEQYF
TRBJ1-1 TRBV2 once NA 13 TGTGCCAGCATTACGACACCAGACACTGAAGCTTTCTTT CASITTPDTEAFF
TRBJ2-1 TRBV7-9 NA TRBD2 15 TGTGCCAGCAGCAATGGGGCGGGAGTGATAAATGAGCAGTTCTTC CASSNGAGVINEQFF
TRBJ1-1 TRBV9 NA NA 16 TGTGCCAGCAGCGTAGGAGCGGGGGCGCAGAACACTGAAGCTTTCTTT CASSVGAGAQNTEAFF
TRBJ2-3 TRBV11-2 NA TRBD2 16 TGTGCCAGCAGCCTTCTAGCGGGAGCTAGCACAGATACGCAGTATTTT CASSLLAGASTDTQYF
TRBJ1-4 TRBV12-3/TRBV12-4 NA TRBD1 14 TGTGCCAGCAGTTTGACAGGGGCTCGTGAAAAACTGTTTTTT CASSLTGAREKLFF
TRBJ2-1 TRBV6-2/TRBV6-3 NA TRBD2 17 TGTGCCAGCAGTCCAGCTTTAGCGGGAGAAGCCTACAATGAGCAGTTCTTC CASSPALAGEAYNEQFF
TRBJ2-7 TRBV7-3 NA NA 13 TGTGCCAGCAGCTTCCGGGGGACTGGCGAGCAGTACTTC CASSFRGTGEQYF
TRBJ1-1 TRBV5-8 NA NA 14 TGTGCCAGCAGCCGGGGTTTATCCGCCACTGAAGCTTTCTTT CASSRGLSATEAFF
TRBJ2-7 TRBV28 NA TRBD1 15 TGTGCCAGCAGTTTACCAAACAGGGGCACCTACGAGCAGTACTTC CASSLPNRGTYEQYF
TRBJ2-1 TRBV27 NA TRBD1 15 TGTGCCAGCAGCGCCGGGACAGGGCAATCCCATGAGCAGTTCTTC CASSAGTGQSHEQFF
TRBJ2-5 TRBV15 once NA 15 TGTGCCACCAGCAGTAGTGGGGCGGCAAAAGAGACCCAGTACTTC CATSSSGAAKETQYF
TRBJ2-7 TRBV30 NA TRBD2 14 TGTGCCTGGAGGACTAGCGGGGGCCCCTACGAGCAGTACTTC CAWRTSGGPYEQYF